The present TCR beta chain was sequenced within a study of cytomegalovirus exposure and HLA in healthy donors (dated by TCRdb to the late 2010s). The study in broad terms: An earlier analysis of around 600 of the donors reported roughly 270 Gb of sequence data and more than 90 million unique TCR beta sequences from 150 million to 200 million T cells. An early release that covered around 590 HLA-typed donors contained about 300 gigabases of sequencing data and 70 million to 100 million unique TCR sequences. Of the roughly 400 genotyped donors, around 81% fell in the genetic ancestry cluster associated with self-reported Caucasian donors. The study was designed to test whether signatures of past pathogen exposure could be identified by cataloging public T cell receptors. The study profiled the T cell repertoires of hundreds of subjects by immunosequencing and related them to cytomegalovirus serostatus. A separate validation cohort of more than 100 different subjects was used in addition to the roughly 620-subject first cohort. High-throughput TCR immunosequencing, statistical association of individual TCRs with disease status, and machine learning were combined to predict cytomegalovirus infection status. A later analysis re-analyzed previously published TCR beta repertoires from 666 donors and added high-resolution HLA genotyping to study TCR occurrence patterns. The later analysis used no new phenotypic data to find candidate immune exposures, relying instead on TCR beta sequences and their occurrence across donors. In an earlier analysis of 587 of the donors, high-throughput TCR beta sequencing was used to judge whether each TCR beta V gene segment behaved as functional or pseudogenic. Donor age, sex, ethnicity and CMV serostatus were compiled together with the repertoire data. In a later genetic analysis, genome-wide SNP genotypes for about 65% of the roughly 670 donors were used, and that subset was treated as a discovery cohort. All discovery cohort repertoires had been generated on a single sequencing platform. HLA typing covered class I and class II loci at four-digit resolution. The number of donors typed differed by locus, with about 629-630 for A, B, C, DRB1 and DQB1, more than 500 for DQA1, about 610 for DPA1, and some 470 for DPB1. About five DR-DQ haplotypes were handled as single units for association and clustering, since linkage in the cohort was strong. Across approximately 400 genotyped donors of the cohort, an average of about 220,000 unique TCR beta nucleotide sequences per donor were sequenced, and roughly a sixth of those sequences were non-productive. The investigation overall reported the following: According to a later genetic analysis, donors in an Asian-associated ancestry cluster had fewer N-insertions in productive TCRs than the approximately 630-donor mean. When HLA alleles, especially DR and DQ, strongly co-occurred, TCR associations were difficult to assign to individual alleles. HLA typing was unavailable for some donors at each locus, so association tests used only the typed subset. The authors suggested that the approach could potentially be generalized to other disease states and immunological phenotypes. This cohort had only TCR beta chains sequenced, and the lack of alpha or paired-chain data limited which features could be detected. Presence/absence analyses assumed roughly uniform sequencing depth across donors, an assumption that may not hold. Linkage disequilibrium might explain the correlated functional status among segregating V segments, but an unknown experimental factor could not be ruled out. A later genetic analysis associated a missense DCLRE1C variant with V-gene and J-gene trimming of TCR beta chains, and an independent cohort replicated the association. A later analysis found that most CMV-associated TCR beta chains appeared HLA-restricted, with HLA associations seemingly driven largely by CMV exposure. Across donors, most TCR sequences were observed very rarely, whereas some public TCRs were present in many individuals. Broadly in line with IMGT annotations, most TCR beta V segments showed up in productive rearrangements about 87% or about 30% of the time in an earlier analysis of around 600 of the donors. Specific HLA alleles were associated with about 17,000 TCR beta sequences at a false discovery rate of 0.05 in a later analysis. Compared with equally common non-associated chains, HLA-associated TCR beta chains in a later analysis were more clonally expanded and had lower generation probabilities. The earlier analysis of approximately 540 of the donors excluded 15 to 20 rarely observed V segments, including chromosome 9 orphons, because counts were too low. The only immune exposure information available for the cohort was CMV serostatus. According to a later analysis, parvovirus B19, influenza, CMV and Epstein-Barr virus appeared linked to several top co-occurrence clusters. A total of roughly 160 TCR beta chains were listed by the study as associated with cytomegalovirus. A further reported finding was that TCR beta sequences accurately predicted the HLA-A and HLA-B alleles for most subjects in the first cohort. A cluster of highly shared sequence variants was judged likely to be a technical artifact of the sequencing pipeline. In both the original and validation cohorts, the classifier was reported to diagnose cytomegalovirus status with high specificity and sensitivity. In a later analysis, the rate of TCR association differed among HLA loci, with DRB1 alleles having the most associated TCRs and HLA-C alleles having the fewest. In vitro tests confirmed that three of the cytomegalovirus-associated TCR beta chains recognize cytomegalovirus antigens. Some IMGT-functional V segments, including TRBV6-2 and TRBV6-3, could not be told apart with the 87-base-pair reads, so those segments were excluded.

The cohort consisted of approximately 670 healthy bone marrow donors. All cohort members were sampled while nominally healthy, although unrecorded immune exposures were likely present. The donor was CMV seropositive and was included in the group of 250 to 350 seropositive cohort members. A peripheral blood sample was collected from each donor, and TCR beta sequencing was performed on peripheral blood mononuclear cells. The Qiagen DNeasy Blood Extraction Kit was used to extract genomic DNA from the blood cell samples. The library came from the immunoSEQ multiplex PCR assay. For the multiplex PCR, a mixture combining 60 forward primers for TCR Vbeta segments and 13 reverse primers for TCR Jbeta segments was used. Amplification of the CDR3 region of rearranged TCR beta genes was performed with a multiplex PCR assay on genomic DNA. On the Illumina HiSeq System, the amplified TCR beta libraries were sequenced as 87-base-pair reads. The authors' analysis ran thus. A later analysis tallied roughly 80 million unique TCR beta chains across the roughly 610 repertoires, and some 10 million of those chains were shared by two or more donors. A nearest-neighbor algorithm error-corrected the raw reads and collapsed the reads into unique sequences, merging closely related sequences to remove PCR and sequencing errors. Alignment of CDR3 sequences to IMGT reference sequences was used to assign V, D and J gene segments. Each retained sequence needed at least a six-nucleotide match to both a V gene segment and a J gene segment. Rearrangements were classified as productive when the CDR3 lacked stop codons and remained in frame with V and J, and all other rearrangements were classified as non-productive. CDR3 was defined by IMGT convention, running from the second conserved V-encoded cysteine to the conserved J-encoded phenylalanine. In an earlier analysis of 500 to 650 of the donors, sequences lacking an unambiguous match to a single V gene segment were excluded. An earlier analysis of several hundred of the donors called V segments functional above 56.7% productive rearrangements and segregating when the between-donor standard deviation exceeded 5%. To diagnose cytomegalovirus status from the catalog of TCR beta chain sequences, a statistical classification framework was built. A later analysis assigned V and J genes by comparing TCR nucleotide sequences with IMGT/GENE-DB human TR gene sequences. In a later analysis, CDR3 sequences and most-parsimonious VDJ recombination scenarios were assigned using the TCRdist pipeline. In a later analysis, every TCR beta chain was defined by the combination of its CDR3 amino acid sequence and its V-gene family, and reads without a unique V-gene family were dropped. As a way to deal with suspected cross-contamination and a sequencing artifact, a later analysis dropped over 550 nucleotide sequences that were highly shared and had low generation probability. For each public chain, a later analysis derived a clonal expansion index from normalized ranks of inferred template counts within each repertoire. In a later analysis, generation probabilities were computed with a VDJ recombination model fitted to out-of-frame rearrangements, and the resulting probabilities were checked against IGoR. In a later analysis, hypergeometric tests were used to score TCR-TCR, TCR-HLA and TCR-CMV co-occurrence, with a repertoire-size bias correction applied to TCR pairs. In a later analysis, false discovery rates were estimated by permuting HLA or CMV assignments 20 times. In a later analysis, co-occurring TCRs were grouped using DBSCAN, with TCRdist sequence similarity added in when clustering inside HLA-allele-positive subsets. Co-occurrence clustering excluded repertoires with fewer than 30,000 or more than 120,000 public chains, plus five with anomalous nucleotide sharing. This immuneACCESS table, as held by TCRdb, lists in-frame sequences with V and J called but not all clones. Of the missing ones, under half trace to an unresolved V gene in checked studies; the others have no known cause. V, J and clone size were drawn from that table, and D and trimming were deduced from the DNA. The sample table records around 150,000 clones; approximately 80% of these occur just once. The ten largest clones capture 2% to 2.5% of the sample.

The CDR3 covers 15 residues, taking in both the cysteine and the phenylalanine. Only the CDR3 DNA is retained, 45 bases long and in frame from the first base. Unmatched junction bases come to 8, with V trimmed by 8 bases and J by 6 bases. According to the germline V gene, CDR1 reads SNHLY and CDR2 reads FYNNEI. In regard to this clone: Its antigen is still unknown. The sample holds no much larger clone one base away, and base qualities are not on file.

The rearrangement combines TRBV2 with TRBJ2-4, and 12 junctional nucleotides match TRBD1. The TCR sequence derives from a man aged 50-59 years in good health and CMV-seropositive. Sequencing input: PBMCs. The nucleotide sequence reads as follows: TGTGCCAGCTTCCGGGACAGGGGGCTAAGAAACATTCAGTACTTC. Translated, this gives CASFRDRGLRNIQYF.